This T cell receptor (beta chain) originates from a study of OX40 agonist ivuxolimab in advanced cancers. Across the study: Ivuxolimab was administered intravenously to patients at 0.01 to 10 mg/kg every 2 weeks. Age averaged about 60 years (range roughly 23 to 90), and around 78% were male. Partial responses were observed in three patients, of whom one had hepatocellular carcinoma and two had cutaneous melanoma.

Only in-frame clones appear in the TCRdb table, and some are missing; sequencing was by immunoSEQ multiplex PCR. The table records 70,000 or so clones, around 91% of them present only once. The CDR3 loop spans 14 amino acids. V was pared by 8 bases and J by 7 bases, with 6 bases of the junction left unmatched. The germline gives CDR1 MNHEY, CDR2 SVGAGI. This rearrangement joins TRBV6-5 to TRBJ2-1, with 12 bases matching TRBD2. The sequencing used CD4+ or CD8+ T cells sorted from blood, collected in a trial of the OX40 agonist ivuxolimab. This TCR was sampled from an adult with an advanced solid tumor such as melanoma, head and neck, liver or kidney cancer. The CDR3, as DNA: TGTGCCAGCGGTTTAACTAGCGGGAGGAATGAGCAGTTCTTC. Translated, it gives CASGLTSGRNEQFF.